The 20 T cell receptor beta chains given below trace back to one sample, sequenced in a study of OX40 agonist ivuxolimab in advanced cancers. Sequenced by immunoSEQ multiplex PCR; TCRdb stores in-frame clones only, minus some. This sample yields about 6,500 clones, of which 70% to 80% are seen a single time; 28% belongs to the top ten. Sample: CD4+ or CD8+ T cells sorted from blood, taken in a trial of the OX40 agonist ivuxolimab. These receptors came from an adult with an advanced solid tumor such as melanoma, head and neck, liver or kidney cancer.

The chain employs TRBV19 and TRBJ2-3, with TRBD1 as a possible D gene (6 bases). The V end lost 6 bases, the J end lost 8 bases, and 15 bases lay between the germline ends. Germline CDR1 is LNHDA and CDR2 is SQIVND (reference sequence). The CDR3 is 13 residues long. CDR3 sequence reads: CASRDLQGPTQYF. DNA of the CDR3: TGTGCCAGTAGAGACTTACAGGGTCCTACGCAGTATTTT. Drawing the rest from reference TRBV19 and TRBJ2-3, the complete variable domain is DGGITQSPKYLFRKEGQNVTLSCEQNLNHDAMYWYRQDPGQGLRLIYYSQIVNDFQKGDIAEGYSVSREKKESFPLTVTSAQKNPTAFYLCASRDLQGPTQYFGPGTRLTVL.

The genes are TRBV28 and TRBJ1-5; no reliable D call. This CDR3 is built from 14 residues. V dropped 5 bases and J dropped 0 bases, with 8 bases sitting between them. Germline lookup yields CDR1 MDHEN and CDR2 SYDVKM. The CDR3 is CASSPTLSNQPQHF. In DNA, the CDR3 is TGTGCCAGCAGTCCAACACTTAGCAATCAGCCCCAGCATTTT.

This clone was detected a few times. V gene TRBV10-2 combines with J gene TRBJ1-5; D is undetermined. Trimming stripped 4 bases from V and 4 bases from J, with 2 bases between. CDR1 and CDR2 from the germline V gene are WSHSY and SAAADI. This CDR3 spans 11 amino acids. CDR3 DNA: TGCGCCAGCAGTGCAAATCAGCCCCAGCATTTT. Translation: CASSANQPQHF.

CDR3 sequence: CASSLRQFGDEQFF. The DNA for the CDR3 is TGTGCCAGCAGTTTACGGCAGTTTGGTGATGAGCAGTTCTTC. The genes are TRBV28 and TRBJ2-1, with no clear D. Germline CDR1 is MDHEN and CDR2 is SYDVKM. The CDR3 has 14 amino acids. V lost 2 bases and J lost 8, with 13 bases in between. The full variable domain, completed using reference TRBV28 and TRBJ2-1, is DVKVTQSSRYLVKRTGEKVFLECVQDMDHENMFWYRQDPGLGLRLIYFSYDVKMKEKGDIPEGYSVSREKKERFSLILESASTNQTSMYLCASSLRQFGDEQFFGPGTRLTVL.

The V call is TRBV5-4, the J call TRBJ2-3; D uncertain. Germline loops: CDR1 SGHNT, CDR2 YYREEE (reference sequence). The V gene lost 0 bases and the J gene lost 3 bases, with 14 bases spanning the gap. This CDR3 is built from 16 residues. The CDR3 protein is CASSLGPLDRTDTQYF. The CDR3 bases are TGTGCCAGCAGCTTGGGCCCCCTCGATAGAACAGATACGCAGTATTTT. Filled out from reference TRBV5-4 and TRBJ2-3, the complete variable domain reads ETGVTQSPTHLIKTRGQQVTLRCSSQSGHNTVSWYQQALGQGPQFIFQYYREEENGRGNFPPRFSGLQFPNYSSELNVNALELDDSALYLCASSLGPLDRTDTQYFGPGTRLTVL.

This chain uses TRBV29-1 with TRBJ1-1; D possibly corresponds to TRBD1 (5 bases). CDR1 is SQVTM and CDR2 is ANQGSEA in the germline V gene. The V end was cut by 6 bases, the J end by 3 bases, with 14 bases between. The CDR3 spans 13 residues. The CDR3 sequence: CSVGDLGDTEAFF. Here the CDR3 DNA reads TGCAGCGTGGGGGACCTGGGAGACACTGAAGCTTTCTTT.

The rearrangement links TRBV28 to TRBJ2-3; D ambiguous. This CDR3 spans 14 amino acids. The germline CDR1 and CDR2 sequences are MDHEN and SYDVKM. The V end lost 6 bases, the J end lost 2 bases, and 12 bases lay between the germline ends. The CDR3 loop is CASRTDTYTDTQYF. The CDR3 DNA follows: TGTGCCAGCAGAACCGACACTTACACAGATACGCAGTATTTT.

The rearrangement uses TRBV2 and TRBJ1-2; 8 bases agree with TRBD1. V trimming: 6 bases; J trimming: 8 bases; junction bases outside the gene matches: 8. CDR1 is SNHLY, CDR2 FYNNEI, per germline. This CDR3 is built from 13 residues. The CDR3 loop is CASRDREIDGYTF. CDR3 bases: TGTGCCAGCAGGGACAGGGAGATCGACGGCTACACCTTC.

CDR3 sequence (DNA): TGTGCCAGCCGGACGGACAAGCAGTTCTTC. It codes for CASRTDKQFF. The genes are TRBV2 and TRBJ2-1, with D possibly TRBD1 on 5 matching bases. The germline V gene encodes CDR1 SNHLY and CDR2 FYNNEI. Trimming left V 8 bases short and J 11 bases short, with 10 bases between. This CDR3 is 10 amino acids long.

V is TRBV6-6 and J is TRBJ2-3; 9 bases align to TRBD2. The J segment lost 4 bases and the V segment lost 1 base, leaving 3 bases of the junction unmatched. The V gene's germline CDR1 is MNHNY and CDR2 SVGAGI (reference sequence). This CDR3 is 15 amino acids long. The CDR3 sequence is CASSYLGLASDTQYF. CDR3 nucleotide sequence: TGTGCCAGCAGTTACTTGGGACTAGCCTCAGATACGCAGTATTTT.

In its sample, this clone was seen a few times. The chain couples TRBV6-1 to TRBJ2-1; 9 bases fit TRBD1. The germline gives CDR1 MNHNS, CDR2 SASEGT. V shed 7 bases and J 1 base; nucleotides not matched to a gene: 5. This CDR3 comprises 15 residues. CDR3 residues: CASTGGTGSYNEQFF. For the CDR3, the DNA is TGTGCCAGCACCGGTGGGACAGGGTCCTACAATGAGCAGTTCTTC.

The gene calls are TRBV5-4 and TRBJ1-1; D call uncertain. This CDR3 spans 12 amino acids. Germline V lookup: CDR1 SGHNT, CDR2 YYREEE (reference sequence). V dropped 6 bases and J dropped 2 bases, with 8 bases sitting between them. CDR3 in DNA: TGTGCCAGCACCTCAGGTAACACTGAAGCTTTCTTT. Its translation is CASTSGNTEAFF.

The chain has TRBV29-1 and TRBJ1-1, with TRBD1 matching 7 bases. Trimming at V came to 7 bases and at J to 1 base, leaving 3 bases not matched to a gene. The CDR3 runs to 12 residues. The germline V gene has CDR1 SQVTM and CDR2 ANQGSEA. CDR3 nucleotide sequence: TGCAGCGCCTCAGGGGGGAACACTGAAGCTTTCTTT. Translated, it gives CSASGGNTEAFF. The full variable domain, in which reference TRBV29-1 and TRBJ1-1 provide the parts outside the CDR3, is SAVISQKPSRDICQRGTSLTIQCQVDSQVTMMFWYRQQPGQSLTLIATANQGSEATYESGFVIDKFPISRPNLTFSTLTVSNMSPEDSSIYLCSASGGNTEAFFGQGTRLTVV.

The rearrangement joins TRBV27 to TRBJ2-1, with D possibly TRBD2 on 5 matching bases. The CDR3 consists of 12 residues. V shed 2 bases and J shed 7 bases, with 6 bases lying between them. Germline assignment: CDR1 MNHEY and CDR2 SMNVEV (reference sequence). CDR3 in amino acids: CASSLRGNEQFF. The CDR3 DNA follows: TGTGCCAGCAGTTTAAGAGGGAATGAGCAGTTCTTC.

This clone was detected only a few times. The DNA of the CDR3 is TGTGCCTGGCTGTTAATTGCCGGGCCCTACAATGAGCAGTTCTTC. As protein: CAWLLIAGPYNEQFF. The genes are TRBV30 and TRBJ2-1; the D is unclear. V was shortened by 5 bases and J by 2 bases, with 16 bases between the two germline ends. CDR3 size: 15 residues. Germline lookup yields CDR1 GTSNPN and CDR2 SVGIG (reference sequence). The variable domain in full, with the rest retrieved from reference TRBV30 and TRBJ2-1, is SQTIHQWPATLVQPVGSPLSLECTVEGTSNPNLYWYRQAAGRGLQLLFYSVGIGQISSEVPQNLSASRPQDRQFILSSKKLLLSDSGFYLCAWLLIAGPYNEQFFGPGTRLTVL.

The chain combines TRBV28 with TRBJ2-1, with D possibly TRBD1 on 6 matching bases. V was trimmed by 8 bases and J by 4 bases, leaving 18 bases between them. The CDR3 consists of 15 residues. The germline V gene encodes CDR1 MDHEN and CDR2 SYDVKM. The CDR3 bases are TGTGCCAGCCACCGCGGCGGACAGCTGTACAATGAGCAGTTCTTC. Amino acid sequence: CASHRGGQLYNEQFF.

The chain links TRBV5-6 to TRBJ2-1; 10 bases line up with TRBD1. CDR1 is SGHDT, CDR2 YYEEEE, per germline. This CDR3 contains 17 residues. V dropped 3 bases and J dropped 0; count of bases not matched to a gene: 6. CDR3 coding DNA: TGTGCCAGCAGCTCCGGACAGGGGGTGTTCTCCTACAATGAGCAGTTCTTC. It yields the protein CASSSGQGVFSYNEQFF.

This clone occurred a few times. The J gene is TRBJ1-2, the V gene TRBV2, with D hard to call. Germline V gene lookup returns CDR1 SNHLY and CDR2 FYNNEI. V lost 10 bases to trimming and J lost 2 bases, with 11 bases between them. This CDR3 region has 12 residues. CDR3 in amino acids: CATTLPNYGYTF. The CDR3 DNA is TGTGCCACTACGTTACCGAACTATGGCTACACCTTC.

The rearrangement joins TRBV28 to TRBJ2-5; no firm D call. This CDR3 has 15 amino acids. Germline CDR1 reads MDHEN; CDR2 reads SYDVKM. V lost 4 bases to trimming and J lost 3 bases, with 15 bases between them. CDR3 nucleotide sequence: TGTGCCAGCAGTTCGCCCCGCCACAGAGAAGAGACCCAGTACTTC. Translating gives CASSSPRHREETQYF.

CDR3 sequence reads: CASSLSPSVTDTQYF. In DNA, the CDR3 is TGTGCCAGCAGCTTAAGCCCTAGTGTCACAGATACGCAGTATTTT. This rearrangement joins TRBV7-8 to TRBJ2-3; D is unclear. Germline CDR1 is SGHVS and CDR2 is FQNEAQ. The length of the CDR3 is 15 residues. V shed 2 bases and J shed 2 bases, with 11 bases lying between them.